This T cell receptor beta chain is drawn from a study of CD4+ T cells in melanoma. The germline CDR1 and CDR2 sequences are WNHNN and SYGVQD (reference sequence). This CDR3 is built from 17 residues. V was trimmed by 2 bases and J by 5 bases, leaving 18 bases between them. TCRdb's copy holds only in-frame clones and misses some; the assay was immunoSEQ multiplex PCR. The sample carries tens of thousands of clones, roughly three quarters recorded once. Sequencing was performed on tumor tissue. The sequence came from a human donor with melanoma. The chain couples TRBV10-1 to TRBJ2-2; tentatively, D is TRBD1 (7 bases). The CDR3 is CASSEEEGAPRTGELFF. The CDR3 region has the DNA TGCGCCAGCAGTGAGGAGGAGGGGGCACCGAGGACCGGGGAGCTGTTTTTT.